Presented here are 24 T cell receptor beta chains from one specimen sequenced in a study of cytomegalovirus exposure and HLA in healthy donors. This PCR relied on a set of 60 Vbeta primers and 13 Jbeta primers. Only in-frame clones appear in the TCRdb table, and some are missing; sequencing was by immunoSEQ multiplex PCR. This table has approximately 81,000 clones, 70% to 75% appearing once. Sequenced material: PBMCs. The receptors here all came from a woman aged 45-65 years in good health and CMV-seropositive.

The chain employs TRBV2 and TRBJ1-1; tentative D call: TRBD1 (6 bases). Trimming cost V 8 bases and J 5 bases, with 18 bases left between them. Per the germline V gene, CDR1 is SNHLY and CDR2 is FYNNEI. The CDR3 runs to 14 residues. As DNA, the CDR3 is TGTGCCAGCGGGGAGAGGCAAAGGGGGACTGAAGCTTTCTTT. Residues: CASGERQRGTEAFF.

The gene calls are TRBV7-6 and TRBJ2-6; perhaps TRBD1 as D (5 bases). Between the trimmed V and J ends, which lost 5 bases and 0 bases, there was a span of 5 bases. The CDR3 loop spans 14 amino acids. Germline values: CDR1 SGHVS, CDR2 FNYEAQ. The CDR3 DNA reads TGTGCCAGCAGCGGACACTCTGGGGCCAACGTCCTGACTTTC. This translates into CASSGHSGANVLTF. The full variable domain, in which reference TRBV7-6 and TRBJ2-6 provide the parts outside the CDR3, is GAGVSQSPRYKVTKRGQDVALRCDPISGHVSLYWYRQALGQGPEFLTYFNYEAQQDKSGLPNDRFSAERPEGSISTLTIQRTEQRDSAMYRCASSGHSGANVLTFGAGSRLTVL.

This clone occurred once. The rearrangement links TRBV28 to TRBJ2-3, with 13 bases identical to TRBD2. The ends lost 4 bases at V and 5 bases at J; junction bases unmatched: 9. This CDR3 comprises 17 residues. Germline CDR1 MDHEN, CDR2 SYDVKM. The DNA of the CDR3 is TGTGCCAGCAGTTCCAGCGGACTAGCGGGAGTTCTAGATACGCAGTATTTT. It codes for CASSSSGLAGVLDTQYF.

This clone was counted between two and nine times. The chain recombines TRBV28 with TRBJ2-5; 8 bases fit TRBD1. The CDR3 loop spans 15 amino acids. J was trimmed by 1 base and V by 5 bases; bases with no gene match: 6. Germline V gene lookup returns CDR1 MDHEN and CDR2 SYDVKM. The CDR3 bases are TGTGCCAGCAGTCCAATAGGGACAGGCCAAGAGACCCAGTACTTC. Its translation: CASSPIGTGQETQYF.

The J gene is TRBJ2-2, the V gene TRBV11-3; 7 nucleotides line up with TRBD2. The junction had 5 bases not matched to a gene; V was cut back by 3 bases and J by 4 bases. Germline V gives CDR1 SGHNT, CDR2 YENEEA. This CDR3 contains 15 residues. The CDR3 loop is CASSFLAGVTGELFF. The CDR3 DNA is TGTGCCAGCAGCTTTTTGGCGGGAGTCACCGGGGAGCTGTTTTTT.

The CDR3 region has the DNA TGTGCCAGCAGTGGCCCGGGACTAGCGGGAGGAAGAGATGAGCAGTTCTTC. Its protein product is CASSGPGLAGGRDEQFF. This sequence joins TRBV25-1 and TRBJ2-1, with 15 nucleotides matching TRBD2. From germline, CDR1 is MGHDK and CDR2 SYGVNS. Losses at the gene ends were 4 bases for V and 8 bases for J; bases not matched to a gene: 9. The CDR3 runs 17 residues. The whole variable domain, filled in from reference TRBV25-1 and TRBJ2-1, reads EADIYQTPRYLVIGTGKKITLECSQTMGHDKMYWYQQDPGMELHLIHYSYGVNSTEKGDLSSESTVSRIRTEHFPLTLESARPSHTSQYLCASSGPGLAGGRDEQFFGPGTRLTVL.

This clone has more than one count but fewer than ten. V usage is TRBV2 and J usage is TRBJ2-5; TRBD2 aligns across 7 bases. This CDR3 contains 13 residues. The V gene's germline CDR1 is SNHLY and CDR2 FYNNEI. Germline trimming cut 7 bases from V and 5 bases from J; bases unmatched to any gene: 7. CDR3 coding DNA: TGTGCCAGCACACGGACTAGGTCCGAGACCCAGTACTTC. Encoded protein: CASTRTRSETQYF.

This chain joins TRBV10-2 and TRBJ1-1; 7 bases fit TRBD1. The CDR3 is made up of 18 amino acids. Germline V gene data show CDR1 as WSHSY and CDR2 as SAAADI. Losses at the gene ends were 7 bases for V and 1 base for J; bases not matched to a gene: 18. CDR3 region: CASTQGTTGRETNTEAFF. The CDR3 DNA follows: TGCGCCAGCACACAGGGGACCACAGGACGCGAGACGAACACTGAAGCTTTCTTT.

This rearrangement joins TRBV6-5 to TRBJ2-7, with 9 nucleotides matching TRBD1. V lost 5 bases to trimming and J lost 0 bases; unmatched junction nucleotides: 5. CDR3 size: 15 residues. Germline CDR1 MNHEY, CDR2 SVGAGI. This CDR3 reads CASSLGQGSSYEQYF. Written as DNA, the CDR3 is TGTGCCAGCAGTCTCGGACAGGGGAGCTCCTACGAGCAGTACTTC.

This chain links TRBV5-4 with TRBJ2-2; 14 bases are a match to TRBD2. CDR1 and CDR2 (germline): SGHNT, YYREEE (reference sequence). CDR3 length: 16 residues. The ends lost 1 base at V and 6 bases at J; junction bases unmatched: 2. The CDR3 DNA is TGTGCCAGCAGCTTGAAGGGACTAGCGGGAGCCGGGGAGCTGTTTTTT. Protein product: CASSLKGLAGAGELFF.

V gene TRBV28 combines with J gene TRBJ2-5; 15 nucleotides agree with TRBD2. The CDR3 runs 16 residues. V trimming: 5 bases; J trimming: 5 bases; junction bases outside the gene matches: 6. CDR1 and CDR2 (germline): MDHEN, SYDVKM. The CDR3 region is CASSKGLAGGRETQYF. CDR3 DNA: TGTGCCAGCAGTAAGGGACTAGCGGGAGGTAGGGAGACCCAGTACTTC.

The chain is built from TRBV10-3 and TRBJ1-2; D uncertain. Trimming removed 3 bases from V and 3 bases from J, with 5 bases in between. This CDR3 has 12 residues. In germline, CDR1 is ENHRY, CDR2 SYGVKD. CDR3 sequence reads: CAISEWHYGYTF. DNA of the CDR3: TGTGCCATCAGTGAATGGCACTATGGCTACACCTTC.

V is TRBV5-1 and J is TRBJ2-7; 9 bases align to TRBD1. Trimming removed 4 bases from V and 7 bases from J; junction bases left unmatched: 15. The CDR3 runs 16 residues. The germline V gene has CDR1 SGHRS and CDR2 YFSETQ. The CDR3 loop is CASSNPSLQGAGEQYF. CDR3 sequence (DNA): TGCGCCAGCAGCAACCCTTCCTTACAGGGGGCGGGGGAGCAGTACTTC.

The chain carries TRBV27 and TRBJ2-1; D unresolved. The CDR3 contains 14 residues. Between the trimmed V and J ends, which lost 4 bases and 6 bases, there was a span of 13 bases. Germline-derived CDR1 and CDR2 are MNHEY and SMNVEV (reference sequence). CDR3 amino acids: CASSSARMLNEQFF. The CDR3 bases are TGTGCCAGCAGTTCGGCTAGGATGCTCAATGAGCAGTTCTTC.

This clone was picked up a small number of times. V gene TRBV28 combines with J gene TRBJ2-1, with 11 bases lining up with TRBD2. This CDR3 has 16 amino acids. V lost 6 bases, J lost 8 bases, and 12 bases stayed unmatched. Germline V CDR1 and CDR2: MDHEN, SYDVKM. The CDR3 region has the DNA TGTGCCAGCAGGAGAGGGCTAGCGGGAGGAACCGATGAGCAGTTCTTC. Its translation is CASRRGLAGGTDEQFF.

This clone was detected a few times. The CDR3 coding sequence is TGCAGCGTTGAAGACTTACCTGCCTGGGGACAGGGGGGTGATGGCTACACCTTC. It specifies CSVEDLPAWGQGGDGYTF. The chain couples TRBV29-1 to TRBJ1-2; TRBD1 agrees at 11 bases. Germline trimming cut 0 bases from V and 6 bases from J; bases unmatched to any gene: 15. The germline V gene encodes CDR1 SQVTM and CDR2 ANQGSEA. There are 18 residues in the CDR3.

This sequence joins TRBV7-2 and TRBJ2-3; no reliable D call. The V gene's germline CDR1 is SGHTA and CDR2 FQGNSA. V lost 5 bases, J lost 2 bases, and 11 bases lay in between. The CDR3 is 14 residues long. CDR3 protein: CASSVSFLTDTQYF. The CDR3 DNA reads TGTGCCAGCAGCGTTAGCTTTCTCACAGATACGCAGTATTTT.

This chain links TRBV30 with TRBJ1-3; TRBD1 aligns across 7 bases. The V segment lost 3 bases and the J segment 0 bases; nucleotides outside the gene matches: 14. CDR3 size: 18 residues. The germline V gene has CDR1 GTSNPN and CDR2 SVGIG (reference sequence). CDR3 in amino acids: CAWRGRTGSFFSGNTIYF. In nucleotides, the CDR3 is TGTGCCTGGAGAGGGAGGACAGGTAGTTTTTTCTCTGGAAACACCATATATTTT.

The rearrangement joins TRBV7-9 to TRBJ2-3; 11 bases are a match to TRBD1. CDR3 length equals 15 residues. CDR1 SEHNR and CDR2 FQNEAQ come from the germline V gene (reference sequence). Trimming removed 5 bases from V and 5 bases from J; junction bases left unmatched: 6. CDR3 residues: CASSPGQGARDTQYF. The CDR3, as DNA: TGTGCCAGCAGCCCCGGACAGGGGGCGAGAGATACGCAGTATTTT.

This chain uses TRBV7-6 with TRBJ2-7; 9 bases align to TRBD2. Germline V gene sequence: CDR1 SGHVS, CDR2 FNYEAQ. This CDR3 is 12 amino acids long. The J segment lost 7 bases and the V segment lost 5 bases, leaving 3 bases of the junction unmatched. In DNA form, the CDR3 reads TGTGCCAGCAGCATGGCGGGGGGGGAGCAGTACTTC. The encoded protein is CASSMAGGEQYF.

The CDR3 reads CAISEDRVQPQHF. CDR3 DNA: TGTGCCATCAGTGAAGACAGGGTTCAGCCCCAGCATTTT. V usage is TRBV10-3 and J usage is TRBJ1-5; 7 bases fit TRBD1. The junction had 2 bases not matched to a gene; V was cut back by 3 bases and J by 6 bases. This CDR3 comprises 13 residues. Germline V lookup: CDR1 ENHRY, CDR2 SYGVKD.

The V gene is TRBV9, the J gene TRBJ2-2, with 7 bases identical to TRBD1. J was trimmed by 2 bases and V by 4 bases; bases with no gene match: 5. CDR3 size: 15 residues. The germline gives CDR1 SGDLS, CDR2 YYNGEE. The CDR3 here is CASSIQGGNTGELFF. DNA of the CDR3: TGTGCCAGCAGCATCCAAGGGGGCAACACCGGGGAGCTGTTTTTT. Based on the CDR3 plus reference TRBV9 and TRBJ2-2, the full variable domain is DSGVTQTPKHLITATGQRVTLRCSPRSGDLSVYWYQQSLDQGLQFLIQYYNGEERAKGNILERFSAQQFPDLHSELNLSSLELGDSALYFCASSIQGGNTGELFFGEGSRLTVL.

This chain links TRBV28 with TRBJ2-7; 8 nucleotides line up with TRBD2. This CDR3 has 16 amino acids. CDR1 MDHEN and CDR2 SYDVKM come from the germline V gene. With 2 bases clipped from V and 3 bases from J, the junction kept 9 bases outside the gene matches. CDR3 nucleotide sequence: TGTGCCAGCAGTTTAGCGACGGGAGGGGACCTCTACGAGCAGTACTTC. Translated, it gives CASSLATGGDLYEQYF.

The chain uses TRBV4-1 and TRBJ2-3; D is perhaps TRBD2 (5 bases). CDR3 length equals 14 residues. Germline loops: CDR1 MGHRA, CDR2 YSYEKL. The ends were cut back, 1 base at V and 3 bases at J, with 8 bases in the middle. CDR3 region: CASSQVAGTDTQYF. For the CDR3, the DNA is TGCGCCAGCAGCCAAGTCGCGGGTACAGATACGCAGTATTTT.